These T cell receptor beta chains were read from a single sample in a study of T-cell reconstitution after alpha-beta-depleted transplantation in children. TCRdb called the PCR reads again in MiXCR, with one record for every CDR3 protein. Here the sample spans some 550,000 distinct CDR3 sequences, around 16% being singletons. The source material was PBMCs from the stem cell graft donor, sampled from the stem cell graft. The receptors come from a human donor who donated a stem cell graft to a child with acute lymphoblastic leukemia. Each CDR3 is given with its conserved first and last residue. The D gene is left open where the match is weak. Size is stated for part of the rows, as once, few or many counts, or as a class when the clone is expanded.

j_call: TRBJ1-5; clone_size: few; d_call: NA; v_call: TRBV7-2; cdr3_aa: CASSLESGGAGQPQHF; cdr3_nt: TGTGCCAGCAGCTTAGAATCTGGGGGCGCGGGTCAGCCCCAGCATTTT
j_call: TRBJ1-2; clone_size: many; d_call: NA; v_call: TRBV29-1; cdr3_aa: CSVQEEYNYGYTF; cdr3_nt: TGCAGCGTTCAGGAGGAGTATAACTATGGCTACACCTTC
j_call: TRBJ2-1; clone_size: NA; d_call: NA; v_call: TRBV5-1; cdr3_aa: CASSGETAANEQFF; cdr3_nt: TGCGCCAGCAGCGGGGAGACAGCAGCCAATGAGCAGTTCTTC
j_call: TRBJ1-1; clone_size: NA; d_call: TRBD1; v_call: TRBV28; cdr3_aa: CASSPMRGGQGEAFF; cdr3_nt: TGTGCCAGCAGTCCCATGCGGGGGGGACAGGGCGAAGCTTTCTTT
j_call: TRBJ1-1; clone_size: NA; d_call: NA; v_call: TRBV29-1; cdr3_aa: CSAGTEATEAFF; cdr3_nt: TGCAGCGCCGGGACGGAGGCCACTGAAGCTTTCTTT
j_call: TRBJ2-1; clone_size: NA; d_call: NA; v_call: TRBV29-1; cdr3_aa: CSVCPSGYNEQFF; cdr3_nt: TGCAGCGTTTGCCCGTCCGGCTACAATGAGCAGTTCTTC
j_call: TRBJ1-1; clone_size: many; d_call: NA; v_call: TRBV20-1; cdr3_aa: CSPHECVREETEAFF; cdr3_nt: TGCAGTCCCCATGAATGCGTACGGGAGGAAACTGAAGCTTTCTTT
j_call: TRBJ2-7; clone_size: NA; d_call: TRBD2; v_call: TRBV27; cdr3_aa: CASSSGLAHEQYF; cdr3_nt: TGTGCCAGCAGTTCGGGACTAGCCCACGAGCAGTACTTC
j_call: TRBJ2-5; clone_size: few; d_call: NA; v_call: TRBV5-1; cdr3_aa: CASSLAQKTQYF; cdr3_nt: TGCGCCAGCAGCTTGGCTCAGAAGACCCAGTACTTC
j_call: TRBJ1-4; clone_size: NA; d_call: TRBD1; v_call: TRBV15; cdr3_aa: CATRDRGLIDEKLFF; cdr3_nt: TGTGCCACCAGGGACAGGGGGCTCATAGATGAAAAACTGTTTTTT
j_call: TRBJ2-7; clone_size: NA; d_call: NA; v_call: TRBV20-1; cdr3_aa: CSAQKELSYEQYF; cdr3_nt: TGCAGTGCCCAGAAGGAGCTCTCCTACGAGCAGTACTTC
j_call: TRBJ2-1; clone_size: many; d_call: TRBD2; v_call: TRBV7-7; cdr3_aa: CASSLGLENEQFF; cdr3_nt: TGTGCCAGCAGCTTGGGACTAGAAAATGAGCAGTTCTTC
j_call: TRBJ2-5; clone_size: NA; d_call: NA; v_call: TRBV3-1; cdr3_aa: CASSQDGPYQETQYF; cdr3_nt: TGTGCCAGCAGCCAAGATGGTCCGTACCAAGAGACCCAGTACTTC
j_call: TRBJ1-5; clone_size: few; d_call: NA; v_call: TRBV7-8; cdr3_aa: CATTRAARSNQPQHF; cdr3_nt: TGTGCCACCACCCGGGCCGCCCGTAGCAATCAGCCCCAGCATTTT
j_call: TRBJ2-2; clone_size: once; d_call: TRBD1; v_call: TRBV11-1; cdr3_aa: CASSRTGESGSRPGELFF; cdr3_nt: TGTGCCAGCAGCCGGACAGGGGAAAGTGGTAGTCGTCCCGGGGAGCTGTTTTTT
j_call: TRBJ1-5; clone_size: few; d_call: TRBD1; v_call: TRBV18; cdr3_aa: CASSRDRDGQPQHF; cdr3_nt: TGTGCCAGCTCACGAGACAGGGATGGACAGCCCCAGCATTTT
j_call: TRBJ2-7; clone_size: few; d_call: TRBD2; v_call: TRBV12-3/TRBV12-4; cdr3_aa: CASSDHTPASGGYEQYF; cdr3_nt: TGTGCCAGCAGCGACCACACTCCGGCGTCGGGGGGCTACGAGCAGTACTTC